This T cell receptor beta chain was identified in a study of cytomegalovirus exposure and HLA in healthy donors. There are 14 residues in the CDR3. The germline V and J ends were trimmed by 6 bases and 0 bases, with 12 bases remaining between them. Germline V gene data show CDR1 as LGHNA and CDR2 as YSLEER. In the PCR, 60 Vbeta and 13 Jbeta primers were used. Some clones are missing from TCRdb's copy, which holds only in-frame ones; the method was immunoSEQ multiplex PCR. The sample lists around 130,000 clones, around 85% seen once, with 1.5% to 2% in the top ten. Sample: PBMCs. This sequence joins TRBV4-3 and TRBJ2-7, with a weak D call TRBD2 (5 bases). The sequence was collected from a boy aged 5 to 17 in good health and CMV-seronegative. This CDR3 reads CASSRTATSYEQYF. The CDR3 DNA reads TGCGCCAGCAGTCGGACTGCGACCTCCTACGAGCAGTACTTC.